The T cell receptor (beta chain) described here comes from a study of blood T cell repertoires in COVID-19. The CDR3 runs 16 residues. CDR1 and CDR2 (germline): SGHTA, FQGNSA. V gave up 5 bases and J gave up 8 bases, with 22 bases separating them. Authors' analysis steps: Amplifying reference gene primers gave estimates of nucleated cell counts. Assay: immunoSEQ multiplex PCR; the TCRdb copy retains only in-frame clones and omits some. V and J calls plus clone size are reproduced from that table; the DNA served to infer D and trimming. The sample lists approximately 150,000 clones; 70% to 90% were seen once.

The sample consisted of peripheral blood. The genes are TRBV7-2 and TRBJ2-1, with a possible D match to TRBD1 (6 bases). This receptor was taken from a woman aged 45-60 years with COVID-19, enrolled during active disease. The CDR3 DNA follows: TGTGCCAGCAGCATTCCCTCCACAGGGCTTCTCGATGAGCAGTTCTTC. Its protein is CASSIPSTGLLDEQFF.